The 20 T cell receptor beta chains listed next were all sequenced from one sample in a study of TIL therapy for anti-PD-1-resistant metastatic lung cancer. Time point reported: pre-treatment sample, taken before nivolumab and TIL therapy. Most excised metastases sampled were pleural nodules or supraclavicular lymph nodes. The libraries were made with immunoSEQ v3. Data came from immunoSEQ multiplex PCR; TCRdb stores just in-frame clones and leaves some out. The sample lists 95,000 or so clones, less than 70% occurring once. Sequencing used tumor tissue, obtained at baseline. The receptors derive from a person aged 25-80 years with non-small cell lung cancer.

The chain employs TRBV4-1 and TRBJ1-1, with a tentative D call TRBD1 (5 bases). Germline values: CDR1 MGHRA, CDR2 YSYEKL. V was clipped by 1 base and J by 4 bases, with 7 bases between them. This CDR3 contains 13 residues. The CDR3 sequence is CASSQVGGTEAFF. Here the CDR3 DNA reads TGCGCCAGCAGCCAAGTCGGGGGCACTGAAGCTTTCTTT.

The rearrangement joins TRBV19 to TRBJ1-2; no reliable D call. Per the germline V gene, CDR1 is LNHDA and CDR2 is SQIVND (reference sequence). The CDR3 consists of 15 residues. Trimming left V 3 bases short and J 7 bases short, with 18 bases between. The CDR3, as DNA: TGTGCCAGTAGTATCGGCCCGGTTCCCAGTCGTGGCTACACCTTC. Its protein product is CASSIGPVPSRGYTF.

CDR3 protein: CASRSEGFYTGELFF. The CDR3 nucleotides are TGCGCCAGCCGCTCTGAGGGATTTTACACCGGGGAGCTGTTTTTT. The chain uses TRBV5-1 and TRBJ2-2, with D perhaps TRBD2 (5 bases). CDR3 length: 15 amino acids. The V gene's germline CDR1 is SGHRS and CDR2 YFSETQ. V was pared by 7 bases and J by 3 bases, with 16 bases between.

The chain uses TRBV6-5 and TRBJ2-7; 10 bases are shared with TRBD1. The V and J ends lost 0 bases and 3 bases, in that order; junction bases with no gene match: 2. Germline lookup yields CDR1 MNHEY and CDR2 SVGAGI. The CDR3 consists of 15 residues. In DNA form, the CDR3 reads TGTGCCAGCAGTTACTCGAGGGACAGGGGCTACGAGCAGTACTTC. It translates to CASSYSRDRGYEQYF.

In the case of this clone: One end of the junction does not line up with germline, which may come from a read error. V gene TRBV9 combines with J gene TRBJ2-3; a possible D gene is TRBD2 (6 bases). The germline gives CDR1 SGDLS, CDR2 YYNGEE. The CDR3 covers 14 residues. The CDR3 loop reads CASSVVGSRDTQYF. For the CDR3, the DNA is TGTGCCAGCAGCGTAGTCGGGAGCAGAGATACGCAGTATTTT. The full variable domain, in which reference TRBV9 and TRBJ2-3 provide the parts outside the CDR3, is DSGVTQTPKHLITATGQRVTLRCSPRSGDLSVYWYQQSLDQGLQFLIQYYNGEERAKGNILERFSAQQFPDLHSELNLSSLELGDSALYFCASSVVGSRDTQYFGPGTRLTVL.

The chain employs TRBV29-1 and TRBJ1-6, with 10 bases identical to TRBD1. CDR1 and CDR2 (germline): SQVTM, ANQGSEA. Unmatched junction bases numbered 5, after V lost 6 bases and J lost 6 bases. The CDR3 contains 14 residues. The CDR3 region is CSVGQGNGNSPLHF. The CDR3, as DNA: TGCAGCGTGGGACAGGGGAACGGTAATTCACCCCTCCACTTT.

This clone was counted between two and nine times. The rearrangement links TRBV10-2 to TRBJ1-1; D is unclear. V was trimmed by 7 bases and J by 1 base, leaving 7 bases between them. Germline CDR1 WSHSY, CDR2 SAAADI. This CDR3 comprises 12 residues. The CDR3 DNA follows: TGCGCCAGCATGGGCACGAACACTGAAGCTTTCTTT. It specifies CASMGTNTEAFF.

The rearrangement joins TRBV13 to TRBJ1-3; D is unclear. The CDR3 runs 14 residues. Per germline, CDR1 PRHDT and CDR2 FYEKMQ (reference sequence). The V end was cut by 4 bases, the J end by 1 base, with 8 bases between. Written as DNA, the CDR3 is TGTGCCAGCAGCTCATTCGGTTCTGGAAACACCATATATTTT. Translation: CASSSFGSGNTIYF.

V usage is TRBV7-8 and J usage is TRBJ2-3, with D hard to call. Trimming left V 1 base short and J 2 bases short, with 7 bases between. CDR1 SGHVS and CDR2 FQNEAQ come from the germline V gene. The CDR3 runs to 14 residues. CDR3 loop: CASSLELSTDTQYF. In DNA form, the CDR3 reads TGTGCCAGCAGCTTAGAGCTGTCCACAGATACGCAGTATTTT. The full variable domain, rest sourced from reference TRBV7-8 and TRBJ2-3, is GAGVSQSPRYKVAKRGQDVALRCDPISGHVSLFWYQQALGQGPEFLTYFQNEAQLDKSGLPSDRFFAERPEGSVSTLKIQRTQQEDSAVYLCASSLELSTDTQYFGPGTRLTVL.

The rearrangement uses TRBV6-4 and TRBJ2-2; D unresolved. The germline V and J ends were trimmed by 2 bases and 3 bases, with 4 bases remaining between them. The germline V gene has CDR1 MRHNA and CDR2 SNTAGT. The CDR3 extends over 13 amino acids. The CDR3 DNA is TGTGCCAGCAGTGACACGGACACCGGGGAGCTGTTTTTT. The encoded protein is CASSDTDTGELFF.

The DNA of the CDR3 is TGTGCCAGTAGTATAGAGGGAACCAGGGGTAATTCACCCCTCCACTTT. Translated: CASSIEGTRGNSPLHF. J is TRBJ1-6 and V is TRBV19; D possibly corresponds to TRBD1 (6 bases). Trimming took 0 bases from V and 6 from J, leaving 12 bases between them. Germline V gene sequence: CDR1 LNHDA, CDR2 SQIVND (reference sequence). CDR3 length: 16 residues.

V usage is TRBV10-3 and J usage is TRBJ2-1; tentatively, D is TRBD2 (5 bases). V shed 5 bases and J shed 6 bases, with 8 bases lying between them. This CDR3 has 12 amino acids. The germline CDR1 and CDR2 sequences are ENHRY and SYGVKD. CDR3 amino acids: CAISPGSNEQFF. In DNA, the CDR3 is TGTGCCATCAGTCCGGGGAGCAATGAGCAGTTCTTC.

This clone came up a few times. Here the CDR3 DNA reads TGCAGCATCCCAGGAGGCCAGGTCGGCGGTAACATGAACACTGAAGCTTTCTTT. It yields the protein CSIPGGQVGGNMNTEAFF. The V and J genes are TRBV29-1 and TRBJ1-1; D remains ambiguous. Germline V gives CDR1 SQVTM, CDR2 ANQGSEA. With 8 bases removed from V and 0 bases from J, the gap between germline ends came to 28 bases. The CDR3 spans 18 residues.

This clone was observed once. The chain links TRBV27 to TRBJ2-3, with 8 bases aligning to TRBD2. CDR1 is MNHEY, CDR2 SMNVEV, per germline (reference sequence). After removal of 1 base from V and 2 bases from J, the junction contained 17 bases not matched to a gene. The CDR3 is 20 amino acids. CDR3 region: CASSLFSLGSGIQYTDTQYF. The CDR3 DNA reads TGTGCCAGCAGTTTATTTTCCCTCGGTAGCGGGATACAATACACAGATACGCAGTATTTT.

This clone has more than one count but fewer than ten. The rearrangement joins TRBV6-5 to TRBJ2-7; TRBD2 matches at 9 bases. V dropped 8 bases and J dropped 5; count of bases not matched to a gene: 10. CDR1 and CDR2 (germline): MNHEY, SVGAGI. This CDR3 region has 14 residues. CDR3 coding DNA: TGTGCCAGCGGGACCGGGACTAGCAACCACGAGCAGTACTTC. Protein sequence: CASGTGTSNHEQYF.

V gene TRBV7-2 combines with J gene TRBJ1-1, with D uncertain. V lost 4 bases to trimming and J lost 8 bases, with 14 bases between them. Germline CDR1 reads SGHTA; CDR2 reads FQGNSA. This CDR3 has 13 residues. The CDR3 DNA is TGTGCCAGCAGCTCCGGGAGAAGGCAGGAAGCTTTCTTT. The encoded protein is CASSSGRRQEAFF. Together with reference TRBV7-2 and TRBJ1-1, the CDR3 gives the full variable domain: GAGVSQSPSNKVTEKGKDVELRCDPISGHTALYWYRQSLGQGLEFLIYFQGNSAPDKSGLPSDRFSAERTGGSVSTLTIQRTQQEDSAVYLCASSSGRRQEAFFGQGTRLTVV.

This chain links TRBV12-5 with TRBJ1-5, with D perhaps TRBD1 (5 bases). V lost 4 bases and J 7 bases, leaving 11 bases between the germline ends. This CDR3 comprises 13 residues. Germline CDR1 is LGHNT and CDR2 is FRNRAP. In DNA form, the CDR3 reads TGTGCTAGTGGTTCAAGAAGACAGCAGCCCCAGCATTTT. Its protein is CASGSRRQQPQHF.

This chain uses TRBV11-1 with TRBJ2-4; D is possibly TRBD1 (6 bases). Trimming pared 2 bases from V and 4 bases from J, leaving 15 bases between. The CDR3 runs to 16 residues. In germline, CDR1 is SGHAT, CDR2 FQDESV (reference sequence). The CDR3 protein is CASSLSQGSLKNIQYF. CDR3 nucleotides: TGTGCCAGCAGCTTATCACAGGGATCTCTTAAAAACATTCAGTACTTC.

The CDR3 region is CASSQVQGAGYGYTF. CDR3 in DNA: TGCGCCAGCAGCCAAGTACAGGGGGCAGGCTATGGCTACACCTTC. This chain joins TRBV4-1 and TRBJ1-2, with 9 positions matching TRBD1. This CDR3 contains 15 residues. CDR1 is MGHRA and CDR2 is YSYEKL in the germline V gene. Unmatched junction bases numbered 4, after V lost 1 base and J lost 4 bases.

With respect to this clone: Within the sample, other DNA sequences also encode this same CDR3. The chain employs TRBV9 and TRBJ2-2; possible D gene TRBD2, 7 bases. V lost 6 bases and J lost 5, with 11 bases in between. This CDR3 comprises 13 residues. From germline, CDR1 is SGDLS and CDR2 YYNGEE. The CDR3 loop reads CASMGGRTGELFF. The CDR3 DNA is TGTGCCAGCATGGGGGGGCGGACCGGGGAGCTGTTTTTT.